The T cell receptor (beta chain) described here comes from a study of shared clonotypes between healthy human individuals. Study information: Serving as donors were a couple of women and a few men, whose ages spanned 18 to 49.

Study results and caveats: Measured sharing among donors was expected to vary with sequencing depth.

This CDR3 region has 13 residues. Germline V gene lookup returns CDR1 MNHEY and CDR2 SMNVEV (reference sequence). The V gene end was trimmed by 5 bases and the J gene end by 3 bases; junction bases not matched to a gene: 4. TCRdb keeps only in-frame clones here, not all; method: immunoSEQ multiplex PCR. The data contain some 1 million clones, approximately 68% of them singletons. Donors, without exception, were Caucasian adults residing in Nashville, Tennessee. A CD45RA+ naive subset and a CD45RA-negative memory subset were split from CD4+ cells. To note about this clone: Its antigen is as yet unknown.

The rearrangement uses TRBV27 and TRBJ2-7; 7 nucleotides align to TRBD1. This sequence originates from a man aged 18 to 29 in good health. The source material was memory CD4+ T cells sorted from blood. Subset: CD45RA-negative fraction. The CDR3 DNA is TGTGCCAGCAGTACTCGACAGGGCTACGAGCAGTACTTC. It codes for CASSTRQGYEQYF.